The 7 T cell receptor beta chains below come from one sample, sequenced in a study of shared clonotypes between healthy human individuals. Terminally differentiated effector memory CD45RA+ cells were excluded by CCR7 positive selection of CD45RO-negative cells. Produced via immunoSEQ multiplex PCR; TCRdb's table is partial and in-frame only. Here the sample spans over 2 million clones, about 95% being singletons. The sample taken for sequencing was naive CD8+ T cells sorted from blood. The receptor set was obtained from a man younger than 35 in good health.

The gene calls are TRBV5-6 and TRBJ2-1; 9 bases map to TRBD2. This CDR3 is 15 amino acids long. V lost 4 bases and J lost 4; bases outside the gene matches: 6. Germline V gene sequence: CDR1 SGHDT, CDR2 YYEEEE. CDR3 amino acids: CASSILAGLYNEQFF. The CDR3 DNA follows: TGTGCCAGCAGCATACTAGCGGGCCTTTACAATGAGCAGTTCTTC.

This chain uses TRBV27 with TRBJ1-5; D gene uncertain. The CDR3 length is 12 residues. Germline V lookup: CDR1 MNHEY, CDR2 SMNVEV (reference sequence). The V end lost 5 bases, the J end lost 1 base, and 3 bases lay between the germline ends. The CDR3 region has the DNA TGTGCCAGCAGTATAAGCAATCAGCCCCAGCATTTT. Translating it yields CASSISNQPQHF.

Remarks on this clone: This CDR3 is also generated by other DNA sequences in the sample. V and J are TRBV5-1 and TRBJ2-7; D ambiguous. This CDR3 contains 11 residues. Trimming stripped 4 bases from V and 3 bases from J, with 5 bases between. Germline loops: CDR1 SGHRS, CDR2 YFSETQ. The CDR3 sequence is CASSLYYEQYF. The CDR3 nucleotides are TGCGCCAGCAGCCTCTACTACGAGCAGTACTTC. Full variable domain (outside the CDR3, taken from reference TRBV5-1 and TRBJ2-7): KAGVTQTPRYLIKTRGQQVTLSCSPISGHRSVSWYQQTPGQGLQFLFEYFSETQRNKGNFPGRFSGRQFSNSRSEMNVSTLELGDSALYLCASSLYYEQYFGPGTRLTVT.

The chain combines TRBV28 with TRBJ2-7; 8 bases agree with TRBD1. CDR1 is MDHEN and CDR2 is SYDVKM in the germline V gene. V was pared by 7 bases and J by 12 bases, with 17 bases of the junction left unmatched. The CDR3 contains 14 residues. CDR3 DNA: TGTGCCAGCACCTCGGACAGGGACCAAACCGAGGGGTACTTC. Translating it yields CASTSDRDQTEGYF.

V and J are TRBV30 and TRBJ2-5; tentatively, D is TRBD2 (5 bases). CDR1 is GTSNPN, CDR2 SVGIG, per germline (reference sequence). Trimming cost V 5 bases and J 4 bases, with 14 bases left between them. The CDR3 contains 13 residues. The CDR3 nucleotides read TGTGCCTGGGGGCTAGGGCTAGCAGAGACCCAGTACTTC. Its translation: CAWGLGLAETQYF.

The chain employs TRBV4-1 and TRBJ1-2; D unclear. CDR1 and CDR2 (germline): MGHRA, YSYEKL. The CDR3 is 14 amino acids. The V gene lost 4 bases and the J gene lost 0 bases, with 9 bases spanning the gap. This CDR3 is CASSPRLANYGYTF. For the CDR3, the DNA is TGCGCCAGCAGCCCGAGGTTAGCTAACTATGGCTACACCTTC.

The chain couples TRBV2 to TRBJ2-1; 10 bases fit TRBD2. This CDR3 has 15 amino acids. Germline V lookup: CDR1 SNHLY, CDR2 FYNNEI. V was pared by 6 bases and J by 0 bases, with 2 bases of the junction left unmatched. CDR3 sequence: CASRGTSASYNEQFF. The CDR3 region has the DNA TGTGCCAGCAGAGGGACTAGCGCCTCCTACAATGAGCAGTTCTTC.